The 22 T cell receptor beta chains below come from one sample, sequenced in a study of blood T cells in healthy people across ages. Alongside a J-beta primer mix, a sample-barcoded 5' primer served in a second PCR lasting about 7 to 12 cycles. TCRdb passed the 5' RACE reads through MiXCR, listing each CDR3 protein once. The data hold about 1.6 million distinct CDR3 sequences, with about 31% observed a single time. Sequencing was carried out using blood. The receptors shown here come from a young woman in good health.

Turning to this clonotype: A much larger clone differs from this one at a single base, so this may be a read error. The J gene is TRBJ2-4, the V gene TRBV10-3; tentatively, D is TRBD1 (6 bases). The J call may not be correct, given that the DNA end is closer to TRBJ2-5. CDR1 and CDR2 (germline): ENHRY, SYGVKD. This CDR3 contains 12 residues. The CDR3: CAVDSKQETQYF. The CDR3 DNA is TGTGCCGTGGACAGCAAACAAGAGACCCAGTACTTC.

The chain links TRBV12-3 or TRBV12-4 to TRBJ2-1; no clear D. This CDR3 region has 11 residues. Trimming shortened V by 7 bases and J by 7 bases, and 8 bases separated the two germline ends. CDR3 bases: TGTGCCAGCACTACTTTGAATGAGCAGTTCTTC. Amino acid sequence: CASTTLNEQFF.

As to this clonotype: A much larger clone lies one base from this, so it may be a read error. The CDR3 nucleotides read TGCAGTGCAGGTACCGGGACAGAGAACACTGAAGCTTTCTTT. Amino acid sequence: CSAGTGTENTEAFF. V usage is TRBV20-1 and J usage is TRBJ1-1; 7 bases agree with TRBD1. From germline, CDR1 is DFQATT and CDR2 SNEGSKA (reference sequence). Trimming cost V 6 bases and J 1 base; bases outside gene matches: 8. This CDR3 spans 14 amino acids.

This clonotype was seen a few times. The chain links TRBV9 to TRBJ2-4; TRBD2 aligns across 10 bases. The J segment lost 10 bases and the V segment lost 3 bases, leaving 1 base of the junction unmatched. CDR1 SGDLS and CDR2 YYNGEE come from the germline V gene. The CDR3 is 12 amino acids. CDR3 sequence (DNA): TGTGCCAGCAGCGGGACTAGCGGAATTCAGTACTTC. Encoded protein: CASSGTSGIQYF.

The table lists this clonotype with a count of one. The V call is TRBV29-1, the J call TRBJ2-7; 8 nucleotides agree with TRBD2. This CDR3 comprises 15 residues. V was clipped by 2 bases and J by 7 bases; unmatched bases: 13. Germline V gene data show CDR1 as SQVTM and CDR2 as ANQGSEA. The CDR3 loop is CSVEPKAGAANEQYF. The CDR3 nucleotides read TGCAGCGTTGAACCTAAAGCGGGAGCGGCCAATGAGCAGTACTTC.

The CDR3 DNA follows: TGTGCCAGCACCACTAGGGCGACAGGCATGTGGCAAAACAATGAGCAGTTCTTC. Translated, it gives CASTTRATGMWQNNEQFF. The V call is TRBV12-3 or TRBV12-4, the J call TRBJ2-1, with D perhaps matching TRBD1 (6 bases). V was trimmed by 7 bases and J by 5 bases, leaving 27 bases between them. The CDR3 has 18 residues.

This clonotype was found a few times. The germline gene is not matched at one end of the junction; a read error may be the cause. This chain joins TRBV10-1 and TRBJ1-1; D might be TRBD1 (5 bases). The CDR3 totals 15 residues. The germline CDR1 and CDR2 sequences are WNHNN and SYGVQD (reference sequence). As DNA, the CDR3 is TGCGCCAGCAGTGATACAGGACGGGGGAACACTGCAGCTTTCTTT. It translates to CASSDTGRGNTAAFF.

This clonotype was picked up a small number of times. The rearrangement links TRBV27 to TRBJ2-1; TRBD2 aligns across 13 bases. V gave up 4 bases and J gave up 3 bases; unmatched junction bases: 6. This CDR3 spans 17 amino acids. From germline, CDR1 is MNHEY and CDR2 SMNVEV (reference sequence). CDR3 region: CASSWTSGSLIYNEQFF. CDR3 sequence (DNA): TGTGCCAGCAGTTGGACTAGCGGGAGTTTAATCTACAATGAGCAGTTCTTC.

The chain links TRBV20-1 to TRBJ2-5; D is unclear. Trimming removed 6 bases at V and 0 bases at J, with 14 bases between. The V gene's germline CDR1 is DFQATT and CDR2 SNEGSKA (reference sequence). CDR3 length: 14 residues. The CDR3 reads CSATPAPYQETQYF. The CDR3 nucleotides read TGCAGTGCCACCCCAGCTCCTTACCAAGAGACCCAGTACTTC.

This clonotype was detected only a few times. This sequence joins TRBV12-3 or TRBV12-4 and TRBJ2-3, with 8 bases fitting TRBD2. The CDR3 spans 16 residues. The ends lost 4 bases at V and 6 bases at J; junction bases unmatched: 12. The CDR3 sequence: CASSSRLSGRSDTQYF. The CDR3 DNA is TGTGCCAGCAGTTCCCGCTTGAGCGGGAGATCGGATACGCAGTATTTT.

The sample holds a few counts of this clonotype. This chain connects TRBV3-1 to TRBJ2-5, with 7 positions matching TRBD2. CDR1 is LGHDT and CDR2 is YNNKEL in the germline V gene (reference sequence). Germline trimming cut 4 bases from V and 1 base from J; bases unmatched to any gene: 12. The CDR3 loop spans 17 amino acids. The CDR3, as DNA: TGTGCCAGCAGCCTCTCCGGTGGAGCGGGACCCCAAGAGACCCAGTACTTC. Translated, it gives CASSLSGGAGPQETQYF.

The chain carries TRBV6-2 or TRBV6-3 and TRBJ2-3, with 10 bases that match TRBD2. The CDR3 contains 16 residues. With V trimmed by 2 bases and J by 6 bases, 8 bases remained unmatched. The germline V gene has CDR1 MNHEY and CDR2 SVGEGT. Here the CDR3 DNA reads TGTGCCAGCAGTTACGGGACTAGCGACCCGGGGGATACGCAGTATTTT. Amino acids: CASSYGTSDPGDTQYF.

The chain carries TRBV7-3 and TRBJ1-1, with D possibly being TRBD1 (5 bases). Germline CDR1 is SGHTA and CDR2 is FQGTGA. This CDR3 comprises 15 residues. Trimming left V 5 bases short and J 0 bases short, with 13 bases between. The CDR3 coding sequence is TGTGCCAGCAGCCCTTCACCAGGGTTGAACACTGAAGCTTTCTTT. Its translation: CASSPSPGLNTEAFF.

Only a few counts were recorded for this clonotype. V usage is TRBV5-1 and J usage is TRBJ2-2; 9 bases are a match to TRBD2. The ends lost 4 bases at V and 2 bases at J; junction bases unmatched: 6. From germline, CDR1 is SGHRS and CDR2 YFSETQ. The CDR3 sequence is 16 residues long. CDR3 residues: CASSQRLAENTGELFF. CDR3 nucleotides: TGCGCCAGCAGCCAAAGACTAGCGGAAAACACCGGGGAGCTGTTTTTT.

The chain carries TRBV9 and TRBJ2-1; D is ambiguous. The CDR3 runs to 12 residues. The V end was cut by 4 bases, the J end by 7 bases, with 9 bases between. Germline V gives CDR1 SGDLS, CDR2 YYNGEE. For the CDR3, the DNA is TGTGCCAGCAGCCCCCAAGAGAATGAGCAGTTCTTC. Residues: CASSPQENEQFF.

Many counts were recorded for this clonotype. The genes are TRBV5-1 and TRBJ1-2; 10 bases agree with TRBD1. Germline lookup yields CDR1 SGHRS and CDR2 YFSETQ. The ends lost 4 bases at V and 5 bases at J; junction bases unmatched: 8. This CDR3 comprises 15 residues. The CDR3 region has the DNA TGCGCCAGCAGCCCAGGGACAGGGGATGGATATGGCTACACCTTC. Translation gives CASSPGTGDGYGYTF.

This clonotype has more than one count but fewer than ten. The chain carries TRBV7-9 and TRBJ1-5; D remains ambiguous. Germline loops: CDR1 SEHNR, CDR2 FQNEAQ (reference sequence). V shed 5 bases and J shed 0 bases, with 8 bases lying between them. CDR3 size: 14 residues. This chain's CDR3 is CASSGDYSNQPQHF. DNA for the CDR3: TGTGCCAGCAGCGGCGACTATAGCAATCAGCCCCAGCATTTT.

Here the CDR3 reads CASSDARRGSTDTQYF. For the CDR3, the DNA is TGTGCCAGCAGCGACGCGCGACGGGGGAGCACAGATACGCAGTATTTT. The J gene is TRBJ2-3, the V gene TRBV7-3; a possible D gene is TRBD2 (6 bases). Trimming left V 5 bases short and J 0 bases short, with 15 bases between. This CDR3 region has 16 residues. Germline-derived CDR1 and CDR2 are SGHTA and FQGTGA.

The chain combines TRBV3-1 with TRBJ2-7, with D possibly being TRBD2 (6 bases). Germline lookup yields CDR1 LGHDT and CDR2 YNNKEL (reference sequence). The V gene lost 1 base and the J gene lost 4 bases, with 20 bases spanning the gap. The CDR3 loop spans 17 amino acids. As DNA, the CDR3 is TGTGCCAGCAGCCAAGGGTTCCTGGGGCGGGGTGCATACGAGCAGTACTTC. It yields the protein CASSQGFLGRGAYEQYF.

In its sample, this clonotype was seen a few times. The chain couples TRBV3-1 to TRBJ1-5; no firm D call. This CDR3 comprises 13 residues. Germline V gene data show CDR1 as LGHDT and CDR2 as YNNKEL (reference sequence). The germline V and J ends were trimmed by 8 bases and 4 bases, with 12 bases remaining between them. The CDR3 loop reads CASAVRQNQPQHF. CDR3 nucleotide sequence: TGTGCCAGCGCGGTGAGGCAGAATCAGCCCCAGCATTTT. The entire variable domain, with the rest obtained from reference TRBV3-1 and TRBJ1-5, is as follows: DTAVSQTPKYLVTQMGNDKSIKCEQNLGHDTMYWYKQDSKKFLKIMFSYNNKELIINETVPNRFSPKSPDKAHLNLHINSLELGDSAVYFCASAVRQNQPQHFGDGTRLSIL.

Turning to this clonotype: The junction departs from germline at one end; a sequencing error may be responsible. The chain recombines TRBV10-3 with TRBJ2-3; TRBD2 matches at 9 bases. CDR3 length: 14 amino acids. CDR1 is ENHRY, CDR2 SYGVKD, per germline. DNA of the CDR3: TGTGCCATCACGCCAGGGACTAGCACAGATACGCGGTATTTT. Amino acids: CAITPGTSTDTRYF.

As to this clonotype: This clone may be a read error of a much larger clone one base away. The CDR3 is CASSMGRASYGYTF. Here the CDR3 DNA reads TGTGCCAGCAGCATGGGACGGGCCTCTTATGGCTACACCTTC. This chain links TRBV7-2 with TRBJ1-2; maybe TRBD1 (5 bases). This CDR3 region has 14 residues. CDR1 SGHTA and CDR2 FQGNSA come from the germline V gene. Trimming removed 5 bases from V and 5 bases from J, with 15 bases in between.